This TCR beta chain was sequenced during a study of cytomegalovirus exposure and HLA in healthy donors. The PCR used 60 Vbeta and 13 Jbeta primers. TCRdb's copy holds only in-frame clones and misses some; the assay was immunoSEQ multiplex PCR. Of 150,000 to 200,000 clones listed, around three quarters are singletons. This CDR3 region has 15 residues. Trimming removed 4 bases from V and 0 bases from J; junction bases left unmatched: 5. Germline values: CDR1 MNHEY, CDR2 SVGAGI. Whole-study results and caveats: Several of the most significant clusters appeared, in a later analysis, to be linked to common viral pathogens. A later analysis found TCR association rates differed by HLA locus, highest for DRB1 and lowest for HLA-C. Earlier findings revealed that most TCR beta V segments proved productive either about 87% or about 30% of the time.

Comments on this clone: Its antigen is not known.

The chain is built from TRBV6-5 and TRBJ2-7; TRBD2 aligns across 8 bases. The clonotype originates from a woman between 40 and 50 years old in good health and CMV-seronegative. Sequenced input: PBMCs. CDR3 residues: CASSSPSGSSYEQYF. The CDR3 region has the DNA TGTGCCAGCAGTTCGCCAAGCGGGAGCTCCTACGAGCAGTACTTC.